The present TCR beta chain was sequenced within a study of blood T cell repertoires in COVID-19. Study-level information: Spain, Italy and the United States supplied samples that represented acute and convalescent COVID-19. T cells, B-cell-depleted T cells, or PBMCs provided the cDNA or gDNA that served as material.

Regarding this clone: Other DNA sequences in the sample encode the same CDR3.

Original analysis: It was from reference gene primer amplification that nucleated cell counts were estimated. Assay: immunoSEQ multiplex PCR; the TCRdb copy retains only in-frame clones and omits some. Clonal size and the V and J genes are those of that table, whereas D and trimming came from the DNA. The sample gives about 61,000 clones, 85% of which show up once; roughly 5.7% is in the top ten. The source of this sequence is an older man with acute or convalescent COVID-19. What was sequenced was peripheral blood.

DNA for the CDR3: TGCGCCAGCAGCCCCTCGGGATCGTCCTACAATGAGCAGTTCTTC. Protein: CASSPSGSSYNEQFF. V and J are TRBV5-1 and TRBJ2-1; TRBD2 might be the D (5 bases). Trimming removed 4 bases at V and 1 base at J, with 12 bases between. CDR1 SGHRS and CDR2 YFSETQ come from the germline V gene. The CDR3 spans 15 residues.